This T cell receptor beta chain was sequenced during a study of blood T cell repertoires in COVID-19. About the research overall: COVID-19 samples, acute and convalescent, were from the United States, Italy and Spain.

The repertoire was sequenced with immunoSEQ multiplex PCR; TCRdb's copy has only in-frame clones and lacks some. The table includes some 180,000 clones, roughly 83% detected once. The receptor comes from a woman aged 40 to 50 with COVID-19, enrolled during active disease. The sample consisted of peripheral blood.

CDR3 bases: TGTGCCAGCAGTTCGTCTGGGACAGTTGGTCGGGCTTTCTTT. Amino acids: CASSSSGTVGRAFF. V and J are TRBV6-6 and TRBJ1-1, with TRBD1 matching over 7 bases. Germline V gene lookup returns CDR1 MNHNY and CDR2 SVGAGI (reference sequence). J gave up 11 bases and V 4 bases, and 13 bases lay outside the gene matches. The CDR3 length is 14 residues.